The clone carrying this T cell receptor beta chain was detected ten times or more. The antigen is unknown. Other nucleotide sequences from this sample produce the same CDR3. This sample is drawn from a study of shared clonotypes between healthy human individuals. Naive CD4+ cells were CD45RA-selected; the remaining cells were memory. Broader study findings: Generation probabilities were higher for clonotypes shared across all four sorted-subset donors than for unshared ones. It was observed that roughly 5.1% of naive CD4 clonotypes were shared across four donors.

Libraries were prepared by immunoSEQ multiplex PCR; TCRdb keeps only in-frame clonotypes and omits some of them. The sample comprises about 2 million clones, 90% to 95% of which are singletons, and about 0.13% rests with the top ten. Trimming pared 10 bases from V and 3 bases from J, leaving 19 bases between. CDR3 length: 14 amino acids. The germline gives CDR1 SEHNR, CDR2 FQNEAQ (reference sequence). Source material: naive CD4+ T cells sorted from blood. Described subset: CD45RA+ positively selected. The chain couples TRBV7-9 to TRBJ2-7; D uncertain. This TCR was sampled from a man between 18 and 35 years old in good health. DNA for the CDR3: TGTGCCATCATCCCCTCGGGCAGAATCTACGAGCAGTACTTC. Residues: CAIIPSGRIYEQYF.